These T cell receptor beta chains were read from a single sample in a study of regulatory T cells in long-lasting Graves disease. TCRdb analysed the multiplex PCR reads with MiXCR anew, one entry per CDR3 protein. Of roughly 420,000 distinct CDR3 sequences listed, about 15% are singletons. These same data were also listed under a study on T cells in Graves' hyperthyroidism and ophthalmopathy.

The sample here was peripheral blood mononuclear cells (PBMCs), taken at new diagnosis, from a patient treated with antithyroid drugs. These receptor sequences come from a woman aged 18-30 years with Graves disease. Each CDR3 is given with its conserved first and last residue. The D gene is left open where the match is weak. Clone size is not always given. Where it is, it says once, few, many or a class for expanded clones.

TRBJ2-1 | many | TRBV11-3 | - | CASSLSPVNEQFF | TGTGCCAGCAGCTTATCGCCAGTCAATGAGCAGTTCTTC
TRBJ2-3 | many | TRBV6-5 | - | CASSYSSGSPADTQYF | TGTGCCAGCAGTTACTCGAGCGGTTCTCCCGCAGATACGCAGTATTTT
TRBJ2-7 | - | TRBV28 | TRBD1 | CASRPHRGQATYEQYF | TGTGCCAGCAGACCACACAGGGGGCAGGCGACCTACGAGCAGTACTTC
TRBJ2-1 | - | TRBV11-3 | - | CASSLAGMNEQFF | TGTGCCAGCAGCTTAGCAGGGATGAATGAGCAGTTCTTC
TRBJ2-7 | many | TRBV28 | TRBD2 | CASSLGRGNWDEQYF | TGTGCCAGCAGTTTGGGGAGGGGCAATTGGGACGAGCAGTACTTC
TRBJ2-1 | few | TRBV7-2 | TRBD1 | CASSLAGTGTHNEQFF | TGTGCCAGCAGCTTAGCTGGGACAGGGACCCACAATGAGCAGTTCTTC
TRBJ2-7 | - | TRBV12-3/TRBV12-4 | - | CASGLLDEQYF | TGTGCCAGCGGCCTCTTAGACGAGCAGTACTTC
TRBJ2-3 | - | TRBV4-2 | TRBD2 | CASSQEGTSGRTDTQYF | TGTGCCAGCAGCCAAGAGGGGACTAGCGGCCGCACAGATACGCAGTATTTT
TRBJ1-1 | many | TRBV15 | - | CATSRDSLARNTEAFF | TGTGCCACCAGCAGAGACTCCTTAGCGCGGAACACTGAAGCTTTCTTT
TRBJ1-2 | few | TRBV6-2/TRBV6-3 | - | CASRDGLNRGYTF | TGTGCCAGCAGGGACGGACTTAATCGCGGCTACACCTTC
TRBJ2-3 | - | TRBV2 | - | CASSEEHTDTQYF | TGTGCCAGCAGTGAGGAGCACACAGATACGCAGTATTTT
TRBJ1-6 | - | TRBV3-1 | - | CASSQVSQGLRSPLHF | TGTGCCAGCAGCCAAGTATCCCAGGGGTTGCGATCACCCCTCCACTTT
TRBJ2-1 | few | TRBV24-1 | TRBD2 | CATSDALAGDINEQFF | TGTGCCACCAGTGACGCACTAGCGGGAGATATCAATGAGCAGTTCTTC
TRBJ2-6 | - | TRBV24-1 | TRBD1 | CATSDRQGDSGANVLTF | TGTGCCACCAGTGATCGACAGGGTGACTCTGGGGCCAACGTCCTGACTTTC
TRBJ2-5 | - | TRBV7-9 | - | CASNHEETQYF | TGTGCCAGCAACCACGAAGAGACCCAGTACTTC
TRBJ1-6 | - | TRBV13 | - | CASSTGGGNSPLHF | TGTGCCAGCAGCACTGGAGGGGGGAATTCACCCCTCCACTTT